These T cell receptor beta chains were read from a single sample in a study of T cells in localized non-small cell lung cancer. Only in-frame clones appear in the TCRdb table, and some are missing; sequencing was by immunoSEQ multiplex PCR. The repertoire consists of 1,500 to 2,500 clones, with less than 35% occurring once and the leading ten covering approximately 7.3%. Source: lung tumor tissue, taken before any cancer treatment. All receptors derive from a male donor aged 60 or over with stage I squamous cell lung carcinoma. Each CDR3 is given without its conserved first and last residue. A D gene is named only where the DNA matches it firmly.

>TRBV5-1|NA
ASRLIGGSDEKLF
>TRBV7-7|TRBD1
ASSPGTGPNSPLH
>TRBV19|NA
ASSMPFVTGNTIY
>TRBV19|TRBD1
ASNRGALSTDTQY
>TRBV15|TRBD1
ATSRGGQGNQPQH
>TRBV5-1|TRBD1
ASSLAGDRGNPEAF
>TRBV4-1|NA
ASSRSGTGMNTEAF
>TRBV19|NA
ATGVQDSSGNTIY
>TRBV10-2|TRBD1
ASSEGRGINQPQH
>TRBV9|NA
ASSGGRVSSPLH
>TRBV15|NA
ATSRDVGWTEAF
>TRBV6-8|TRBD1
ASSPDRGRGNTIY
>TRBV10-2|NA
ASREGPGDYGYT
>TRBV9|NA
ASSVSGTPPTDTQY
>TRBV19|NA
ASSRDSNQPQH
>TRBV19|NA
ASSRGLNTEAF
>TRBV25-1|NA
ASSGAREKLF
>TRBV5-1|NA
ASSYGQIATNEKLF
>TRBV15|TRBD2
ATSIQALAVGNTGELF
>TRBV10-3|TRBD1
ASSQYRGDEQF
>TRBV7-5|NA
ASSTSGIGNEQF
>TRBV18|NA
ASSSTSQGRSYEQY
>TRBV11-3|TRBD2
ASSATSGGEFPYNEQF
>TRBV11-3|NA
ASSPGLVPYEQY
>TRBV2|NA
ASSERGATYEQY
>TRBV28|NA
ASTGHRLNTGELF
>TRBV18|NA
ASSPAAAENSPLH
>TRBV19|TRBD1
ASSLRPGTGFYSNQPQH
>TRBV6-8|NA
ASSRDGYNSPLH